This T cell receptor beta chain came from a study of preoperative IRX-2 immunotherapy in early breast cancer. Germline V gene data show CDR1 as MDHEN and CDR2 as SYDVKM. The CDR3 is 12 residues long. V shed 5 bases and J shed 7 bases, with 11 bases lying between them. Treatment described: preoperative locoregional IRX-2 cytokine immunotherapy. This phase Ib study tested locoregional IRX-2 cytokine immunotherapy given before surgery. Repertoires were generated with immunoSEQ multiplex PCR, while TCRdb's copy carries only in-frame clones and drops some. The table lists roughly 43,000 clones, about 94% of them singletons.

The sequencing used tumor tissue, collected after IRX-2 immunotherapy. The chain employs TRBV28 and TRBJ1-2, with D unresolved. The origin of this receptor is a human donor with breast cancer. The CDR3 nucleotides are TGTGCCAGCAGTCAAAACACGGCTGGCTACACCTTC. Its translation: CASSQNTAGYTF.